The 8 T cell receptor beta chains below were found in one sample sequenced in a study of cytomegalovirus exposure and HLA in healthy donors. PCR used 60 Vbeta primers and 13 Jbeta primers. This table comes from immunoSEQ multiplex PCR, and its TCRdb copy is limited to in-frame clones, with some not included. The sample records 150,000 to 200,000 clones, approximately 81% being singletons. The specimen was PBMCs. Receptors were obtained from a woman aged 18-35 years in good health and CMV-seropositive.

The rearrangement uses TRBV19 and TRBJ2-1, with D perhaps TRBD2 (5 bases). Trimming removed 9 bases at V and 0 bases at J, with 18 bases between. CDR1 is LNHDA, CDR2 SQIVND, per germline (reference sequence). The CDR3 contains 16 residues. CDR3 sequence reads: CASTLNSGSSYNEQFF. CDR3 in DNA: TGTGCCAGCACACTGAACTCGGGGAGCTCCTACAATGAGCAGTTCTTC.

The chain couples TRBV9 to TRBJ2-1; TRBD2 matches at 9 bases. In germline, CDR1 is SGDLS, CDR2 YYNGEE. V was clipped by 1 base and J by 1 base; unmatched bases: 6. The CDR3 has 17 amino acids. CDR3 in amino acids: CASSVQSAGGSYNEQFF. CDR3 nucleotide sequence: TGTGCCAGCAGCGTACAGTCAGCGGGGGGTTCCTACAATGAGCAGTTCTTC. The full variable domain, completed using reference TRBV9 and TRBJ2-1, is DSGVTQTPKHLITATGQRVTLRCSPRSGDLSVYWYQQSLDQGLQFLIQYYNGEERAKGNILERFSAQQFPDLHSELNLSSLELGDSALYFCASSVQSAGGSYNEQFFGPGTRLTVL.

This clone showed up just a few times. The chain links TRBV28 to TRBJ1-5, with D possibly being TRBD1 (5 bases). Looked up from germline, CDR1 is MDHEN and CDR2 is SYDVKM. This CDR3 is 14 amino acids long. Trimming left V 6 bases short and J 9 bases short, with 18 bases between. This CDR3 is CASSPGTTTWPQHF. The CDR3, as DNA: TGTGCCAGCAGCCCCGGGACTACTACTTGGCCCCAGCATTTT.

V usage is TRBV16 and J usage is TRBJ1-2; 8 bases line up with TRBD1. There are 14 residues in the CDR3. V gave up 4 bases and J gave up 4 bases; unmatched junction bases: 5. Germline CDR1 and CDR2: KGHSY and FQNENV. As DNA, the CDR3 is TGTGCCAGCAGCCCGACAGGGGCAAGCTATGGCTACACCTTC. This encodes CASSPTGASYGYTF.

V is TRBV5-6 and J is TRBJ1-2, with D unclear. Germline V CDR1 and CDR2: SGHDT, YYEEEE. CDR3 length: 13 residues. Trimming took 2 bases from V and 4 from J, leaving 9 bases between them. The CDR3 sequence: CASSFPGGYGYTF. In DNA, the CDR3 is TGTGCCAGCAGCTTTCCGGGAGGCTATGGCTACACCTTC.

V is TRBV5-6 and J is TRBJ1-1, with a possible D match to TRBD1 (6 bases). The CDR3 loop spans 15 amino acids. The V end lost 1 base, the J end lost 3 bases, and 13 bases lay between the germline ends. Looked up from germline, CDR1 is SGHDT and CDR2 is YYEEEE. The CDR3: CASSLIRQADTEAFF. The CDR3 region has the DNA TGTGCCAGCAGCTTGATCAGACAGGCCGACACTGAAGCTTTCTTT.

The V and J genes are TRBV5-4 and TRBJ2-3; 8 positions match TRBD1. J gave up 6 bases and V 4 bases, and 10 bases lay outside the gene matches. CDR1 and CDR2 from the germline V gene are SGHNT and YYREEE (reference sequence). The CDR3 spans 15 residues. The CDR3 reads CASSTRDRPLDTQYF. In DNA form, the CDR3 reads TGTGCCAGCAGCACCCGGGACAGGCCTTTGGATACGCAGTATTTT.

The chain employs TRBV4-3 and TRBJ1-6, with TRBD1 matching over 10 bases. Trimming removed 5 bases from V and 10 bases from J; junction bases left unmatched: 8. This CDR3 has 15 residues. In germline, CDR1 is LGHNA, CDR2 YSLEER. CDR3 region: CASSARTGGGSPLHF. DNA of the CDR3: TGCGCCAGCAGCGCCCGGACAGGGGGAGGGTCACCCCTCCACTTT.